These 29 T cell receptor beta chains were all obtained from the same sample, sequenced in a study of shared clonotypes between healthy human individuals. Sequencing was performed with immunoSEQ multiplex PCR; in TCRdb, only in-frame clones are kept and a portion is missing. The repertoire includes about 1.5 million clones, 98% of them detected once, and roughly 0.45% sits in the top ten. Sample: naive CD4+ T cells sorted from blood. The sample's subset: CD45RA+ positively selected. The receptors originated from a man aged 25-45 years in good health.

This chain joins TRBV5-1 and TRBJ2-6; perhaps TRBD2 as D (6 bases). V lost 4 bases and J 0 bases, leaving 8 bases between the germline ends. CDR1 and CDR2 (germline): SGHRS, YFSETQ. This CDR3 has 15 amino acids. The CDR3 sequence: CASSGGSSGANVLTF. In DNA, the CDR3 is TGCGCCAGCAGCGGGGGGAGCTCTGGGGCCAACGTCCTGACTTTC.

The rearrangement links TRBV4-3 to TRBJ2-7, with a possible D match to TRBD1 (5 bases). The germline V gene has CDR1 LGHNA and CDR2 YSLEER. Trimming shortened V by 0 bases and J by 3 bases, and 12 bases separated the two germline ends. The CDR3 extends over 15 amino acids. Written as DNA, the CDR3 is TGCGCCAGCAGCCAAGATAGAAGGGGATTCTACGAGCAGTACTTC. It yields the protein CASSQDRRGFYEQYF.

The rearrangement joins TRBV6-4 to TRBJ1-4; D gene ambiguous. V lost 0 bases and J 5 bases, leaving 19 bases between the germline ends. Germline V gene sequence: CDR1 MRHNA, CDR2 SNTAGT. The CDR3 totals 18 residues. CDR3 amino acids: CASSDSIRGRAINEKLFF. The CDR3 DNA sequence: TGTGCCAGCAGTGACTCGATCCGAGGGAGAGCTATCAATGAAAAACTGTTTTTT.

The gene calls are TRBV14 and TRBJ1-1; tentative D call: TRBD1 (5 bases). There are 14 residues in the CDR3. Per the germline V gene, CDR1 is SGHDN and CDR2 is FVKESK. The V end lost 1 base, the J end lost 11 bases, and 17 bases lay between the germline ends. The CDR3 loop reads CASSQGRDGWTAFF. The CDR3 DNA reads TGTGCCAGCAGCCAAGGCAGGGACGGGTGGACGGCTTTCTTT.

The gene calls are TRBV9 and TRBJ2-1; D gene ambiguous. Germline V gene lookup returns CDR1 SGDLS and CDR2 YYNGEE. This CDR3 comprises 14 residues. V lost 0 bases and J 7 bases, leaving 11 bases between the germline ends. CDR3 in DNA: TGTGCCAGCAGCGTAGGCGAGAGGCAAAATGAGCAGTTCTTC. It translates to CASSVGERQNEQFF.

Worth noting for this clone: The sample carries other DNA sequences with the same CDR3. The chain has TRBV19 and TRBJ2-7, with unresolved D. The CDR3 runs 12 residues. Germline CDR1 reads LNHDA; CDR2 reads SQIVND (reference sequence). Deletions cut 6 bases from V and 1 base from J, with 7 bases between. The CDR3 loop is CASSSSSYEQYF. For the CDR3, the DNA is TGTGCCAGTAGCTCAAGTTCCTACGAGCAGTACTTC.

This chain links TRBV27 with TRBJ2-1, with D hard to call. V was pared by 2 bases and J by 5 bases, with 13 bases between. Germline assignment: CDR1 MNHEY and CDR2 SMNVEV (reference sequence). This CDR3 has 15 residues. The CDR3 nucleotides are TGTGCCAGCAGTTTAGTTCCCCTCAGGAACAATGAGCAGTTCTTC. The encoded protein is CASSLVPLRNNEQFF.

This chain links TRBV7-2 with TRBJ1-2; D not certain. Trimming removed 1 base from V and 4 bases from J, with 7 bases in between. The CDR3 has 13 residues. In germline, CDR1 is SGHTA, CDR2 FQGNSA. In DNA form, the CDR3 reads TGTGCCAGCAGCTTAGACCACTCCTATGGCTACACCTTC. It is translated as CASSLDHSYGYTF.

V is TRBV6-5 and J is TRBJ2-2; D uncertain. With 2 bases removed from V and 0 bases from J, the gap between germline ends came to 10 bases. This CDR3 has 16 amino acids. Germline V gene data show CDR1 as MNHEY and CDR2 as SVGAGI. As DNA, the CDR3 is TGTGCCAGCAGTTACGTCGTCCCCCCGAACACCGGGGAGCTGTTTTTT. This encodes CASSYVVPPNTGELFF.

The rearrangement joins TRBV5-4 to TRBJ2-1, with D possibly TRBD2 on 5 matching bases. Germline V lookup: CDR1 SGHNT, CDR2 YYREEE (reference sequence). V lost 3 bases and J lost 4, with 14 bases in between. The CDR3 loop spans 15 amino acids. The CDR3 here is CASSSQTGFYNEQFF. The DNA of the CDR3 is TGTGCCAGCAGCTCACAAACGGGGTTTTACAATGAGCAGTTCTTC.

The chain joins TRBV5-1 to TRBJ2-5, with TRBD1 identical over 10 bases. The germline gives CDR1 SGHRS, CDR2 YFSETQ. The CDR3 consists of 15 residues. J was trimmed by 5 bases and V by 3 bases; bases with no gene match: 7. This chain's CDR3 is CASSSRDRGGETQYF. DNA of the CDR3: TGCGCCAGCAGCTCGAGGGACAGGGGAGGGGAGACCCAGTACTTC.

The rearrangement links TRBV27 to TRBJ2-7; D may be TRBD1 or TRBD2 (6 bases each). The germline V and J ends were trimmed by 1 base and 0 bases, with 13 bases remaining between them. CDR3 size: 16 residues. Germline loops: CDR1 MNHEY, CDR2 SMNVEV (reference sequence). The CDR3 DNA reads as TGTGCCAGCAGTTTATTTGGAGGGGGAGACTCCTACGAGCAGTACTTC. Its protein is CASSLFGGGDSYEQYF.

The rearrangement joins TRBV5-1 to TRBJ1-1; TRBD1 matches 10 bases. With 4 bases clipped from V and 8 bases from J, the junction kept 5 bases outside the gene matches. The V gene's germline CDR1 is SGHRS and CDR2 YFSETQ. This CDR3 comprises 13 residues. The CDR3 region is CASSGRTGGEAFF. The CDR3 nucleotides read TGCGCCAGCAGCGGGAGGACAGGGGGAGAAGCTTTCTTT.

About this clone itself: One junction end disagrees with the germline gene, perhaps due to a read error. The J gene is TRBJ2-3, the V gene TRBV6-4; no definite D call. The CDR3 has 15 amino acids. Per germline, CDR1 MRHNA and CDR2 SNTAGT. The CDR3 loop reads CASSERTSHQARRIF. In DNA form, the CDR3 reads TGTGCCAGCAGCGAAAGAACATCCCATCAGGCCCGTCGTATTTTT.

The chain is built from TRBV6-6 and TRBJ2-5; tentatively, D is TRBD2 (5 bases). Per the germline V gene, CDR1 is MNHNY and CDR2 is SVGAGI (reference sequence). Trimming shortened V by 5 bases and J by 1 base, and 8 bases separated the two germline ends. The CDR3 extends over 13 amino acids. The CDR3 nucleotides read TGTGCCAGCAGTCCTCGGGGCCAAGAGACCCAGTACTTC. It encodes CASSPRGQETQYF.

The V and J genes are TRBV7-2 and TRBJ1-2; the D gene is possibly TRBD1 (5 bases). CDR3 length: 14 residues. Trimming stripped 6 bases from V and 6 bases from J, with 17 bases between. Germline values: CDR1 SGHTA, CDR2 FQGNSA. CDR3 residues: CASRGVGGVDGYTF. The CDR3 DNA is TGTGCCAGCAGGGGCGTTGGAGGGGTGGATGGCTACACCTTC.

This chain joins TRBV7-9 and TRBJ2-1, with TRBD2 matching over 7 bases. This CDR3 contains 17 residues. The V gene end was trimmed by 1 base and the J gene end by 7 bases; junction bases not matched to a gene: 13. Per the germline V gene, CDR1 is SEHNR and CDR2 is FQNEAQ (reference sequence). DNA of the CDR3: TGTGCCAGCAGCTTAGGGCAAGGTTGGCGGGGGAATAATGAGCAGTTCTTC. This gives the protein CASSLGQGWRGNNEQFF. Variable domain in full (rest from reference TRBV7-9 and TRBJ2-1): DTGVSQNPRHKITKRGQNVTFRCDPISEHNRLYWYRQTLGQGPEFLTYFQNEAQLEKSRLLSDRFSAERPKGSFSTLEIQRTEQGDSAMYLCASSLGQGWRGNNEQFFGPGTRLTVL.

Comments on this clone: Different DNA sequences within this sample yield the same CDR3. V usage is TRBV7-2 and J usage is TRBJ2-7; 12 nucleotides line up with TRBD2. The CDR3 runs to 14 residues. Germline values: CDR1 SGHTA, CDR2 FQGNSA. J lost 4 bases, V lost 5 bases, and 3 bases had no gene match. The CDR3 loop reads CASSPTSGRYEQYF. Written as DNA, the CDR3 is TGTGCCAGCAGCCCTACTAGCGGGAGGTACGAGCAGTACTTC.

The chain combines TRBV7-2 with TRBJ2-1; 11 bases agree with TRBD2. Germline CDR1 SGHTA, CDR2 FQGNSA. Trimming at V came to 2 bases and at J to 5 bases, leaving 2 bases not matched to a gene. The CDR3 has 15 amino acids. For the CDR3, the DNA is TGTGCCAGCAGCTTAACTAGCGGGAGTAACAATGAGCAGTTCTTC. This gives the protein CASSLTSGSNNEQFF.

CDR3 nucleotide sequence: TGCGCCAGCAGCTTGTGGACAGGGGGCCCAGATACGCAGTATTTT. Protein: CASSLWTGGPDTQYF. The V gene is TRBV5-1, the J gene TRBJ2-3; 11 nucleotides align to TRBD1. This CDR3 is 15 amino acids long. Trimming removed 1 base from V and 4 bases from J; junction bases left unmatched: 2. Germline V gene lookup returns CDR1 SGHRS and CDR2 YFSETQ.

The DNA for the CDR3 is TGTGCCAGCTCACCGGGTTTTTCGGGAGAAGATACGCAGTATTTT. This encodes CASSPGFSGEDTQYF. The V gene is TRBV18, the J gene TRBJ2-3, with D perhaps matching TRBD2 (6 bases). Germline CDR1 reads KGHSH; CDR2 reads LQKENI. The germline V and J ends were trimmed by 3 bases and 5 bases, with 15 bases remaining between them. The CDR3 length is 15 residues.

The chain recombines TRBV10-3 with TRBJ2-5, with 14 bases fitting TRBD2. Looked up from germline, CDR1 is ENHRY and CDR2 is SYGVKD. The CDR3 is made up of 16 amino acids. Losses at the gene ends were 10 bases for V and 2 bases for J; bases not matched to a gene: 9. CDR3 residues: CATTGTSGSWQETQYF. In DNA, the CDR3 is TGTGCCACCACCGGGACTAGCGGGAGCTGGCAAGAGACCCAGTACTTC.

CDR3 sequence (DNA): TGCGCCAGCAGTCTAGCGGTTTCTAGCACAGATACGCAGTATTTT. It translates to CASSLAVSSTDTQYF. V usage is TRBV5-1 and J usage is TRBJ2-3; TRBD2 matches at 7 bases. The CDR3 sequence is 15 residues long. The junction had 6 bases not matched to a gene; V was cut back by 5 bases and J by 0 bases. In germline, CDR1 is SGHRS, CDR2 YFSETQ. The complete variable domain, with remaining parts taken from reference TRBV5-1 and TRBJ2-3, reads KAGVTQTPRYLIKTRGQQVTLSCSPISGHRSVSWYQQTPGQGLQFLFEYFSETQRNKGNFPGRFSGRQFSNSRSEMNVSTLELGDSALYLCASSLAVSSTDTQYFGPGTRLTVL.

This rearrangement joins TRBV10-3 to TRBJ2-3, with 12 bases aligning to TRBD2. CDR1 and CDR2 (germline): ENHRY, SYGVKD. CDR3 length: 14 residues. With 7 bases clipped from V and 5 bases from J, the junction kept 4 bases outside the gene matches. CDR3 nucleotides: TGTGCCATCACTAGCGGGAGGGGGCGAGATACGCAGTATTTT. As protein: CAITSGRGRDTQYF.

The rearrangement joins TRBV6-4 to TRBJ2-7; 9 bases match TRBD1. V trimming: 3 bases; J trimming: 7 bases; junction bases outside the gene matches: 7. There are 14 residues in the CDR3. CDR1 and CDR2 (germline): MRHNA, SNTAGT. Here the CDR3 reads CASSEQQGTGEQYF. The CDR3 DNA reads TGTGCCAGCAGTGAACAGCAGGGGACAGGGGAGCAGTACTTC.

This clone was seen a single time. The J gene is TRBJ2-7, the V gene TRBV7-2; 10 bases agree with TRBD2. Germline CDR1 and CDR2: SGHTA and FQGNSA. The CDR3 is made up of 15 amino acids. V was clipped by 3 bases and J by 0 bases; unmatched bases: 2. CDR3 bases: TGTGCCAGCAGCTTCCTAGCGGGAGACTCCTACGAGCAGTACTTC. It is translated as CASSFLAGDSYEQYF.

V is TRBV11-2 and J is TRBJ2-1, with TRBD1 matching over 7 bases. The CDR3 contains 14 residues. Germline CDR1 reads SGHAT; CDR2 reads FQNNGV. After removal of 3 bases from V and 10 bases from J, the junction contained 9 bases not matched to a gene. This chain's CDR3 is CASSFTLQTGEQFF. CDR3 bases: TGTGCCAGCAGCTTTACCCTCCAGACAGGGGAGCAGTTCTTC.

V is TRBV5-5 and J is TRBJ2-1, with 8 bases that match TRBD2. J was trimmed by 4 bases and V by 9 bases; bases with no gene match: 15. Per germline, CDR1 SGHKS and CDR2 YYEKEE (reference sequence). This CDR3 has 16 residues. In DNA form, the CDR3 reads TGTGCCACCCAGTTTGATGTGGTAGCGGGGTACAATGAGCAGTTCTTC. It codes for CATQFDVVAGYNEQFF. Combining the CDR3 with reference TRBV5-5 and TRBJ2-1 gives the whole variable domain DAGVTQSPTHLIKTRGQQVTLRCSPISGHKSVSWYQQVLGQGPQFIFQYYEKEERGRGNFPDRFSARQFPNYSSELNVNALLLGDSALYLCATQFDVVAGYNEQFFGPGTRLTVL.

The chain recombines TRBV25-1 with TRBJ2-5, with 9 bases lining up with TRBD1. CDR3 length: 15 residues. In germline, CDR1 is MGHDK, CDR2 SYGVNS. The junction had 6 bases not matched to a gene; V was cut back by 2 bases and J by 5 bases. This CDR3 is CASSEPGQGRETQYF. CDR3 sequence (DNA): TGTGCCAGCAGTGAACCGGGACAGGGTCGGGAGACCCAGTACTTC.